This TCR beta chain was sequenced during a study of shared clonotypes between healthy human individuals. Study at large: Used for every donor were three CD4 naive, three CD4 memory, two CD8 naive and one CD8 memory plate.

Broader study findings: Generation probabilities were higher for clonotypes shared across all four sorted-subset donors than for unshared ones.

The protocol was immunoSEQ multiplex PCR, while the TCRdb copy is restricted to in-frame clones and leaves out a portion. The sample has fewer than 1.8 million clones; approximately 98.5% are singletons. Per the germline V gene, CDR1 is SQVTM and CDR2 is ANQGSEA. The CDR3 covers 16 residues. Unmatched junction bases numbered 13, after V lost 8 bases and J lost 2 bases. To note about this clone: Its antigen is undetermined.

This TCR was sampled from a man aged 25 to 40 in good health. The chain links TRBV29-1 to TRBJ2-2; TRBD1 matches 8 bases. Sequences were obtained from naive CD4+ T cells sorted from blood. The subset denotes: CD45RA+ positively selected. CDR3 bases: TGCAGCCTCCGGGACAGGCTGATCTCAAACACCGGGGAGCTGTTTTTT. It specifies CSLRDRLISNTGELFF.